This TCR beta chain was captured by sequencing in a study of blood T cell repertoires in COVID-19. Study as a whole: Samples representing acute and convalescent COVID-19 were sourced from the United States, Italy and Spain. From T cells, B-cell-depleted T cells, or PBMCs came the material, which was cDNA or gDNA.

This CDR3 spans 15 amino acids. CDR1 is SGHTA and CDR2 is FQGTGA in the germline V gene. V trimming: 5 bases; J trimming: 8 bases; junction bases outside the gene matches: 6. Authors' processing steps: Estimates of nucleated cell counts were drawn from the amplification of reference gene primers. Sequencing was performed with immunoSEQ multiplex PCR; in TCRdb, only in-frame clones are kept and a portion is missing. V, J and clone size reflect that table, while D and trimming were determined from the DNA. The data contain some 150,000 clones, 65% to 80% of them seen just once; the ten biggest clones take up roughly 4.2%.

The sample comprised peripheral blood. This sequence joins TRBV7-3 and TRBJ2-3; 14 bases fit TRBD2. The sequence derives from a man between 60 and 70 years old with acute or convalescent COVID-19. This chain's CDR3 is CASSQMTSGRGTQYF. Written as DNA, the CDR3 is TGTGCCAGCAGCCAAATGACTAGCGGGAGGGGTACGCAGTATTTT.